These T cell receptor beta chains were read from a single sample in a study of blood T cell repertoires in COVID-19. Data came from immunoSEQ multiplex PCR; TCRdb stores just in-frame clones and leaves some out. The table lists 99,000 or so clones, approximately 88% of them singletons. The sequenced material came from peripheral blood. The receptors derive from a man in his 60s with acute or convalescent COVID-19. CDR3s include the opening cysteine and the closing phenylalanine or tryptophan. Each record gives: clone size, V gene, J gene, D gene, CDR3 DNA, CDR3 protein. D genes are given only for firm matches. For some rows the clone size is stated as once, few or many, or as a class when expanded; others skip it.

abundance: .; v_gene: TRBV18; j_gene: TRBJ1-6; d_gene: TRBD1; CDR3nt: TGTGCCAGCTCATCGGGACAGGGTGATTCACCCCTCCACTTT; CDR3aa: CASSSGQGDSPLHF
abundance: .; v_gene: TRBV4-2; j_gene: TRBJ2-7; d_gene: .; CDR3nt: TGTGCCAGCAGCCAAGGTGGGCAGTCCTTCTACGAGCAGTACTTC; CDR3aa: CASSQGGQSFYEQYF
abundance: once; v_gene: TRBV5-1; j_gene: TRBJ2-5; d_gene: TRBD1; CDR3nt: TGCGCCAGCAGCTCGGCCGGGACAGCACTACAAGAGACCCAGTACTTC; CDR3aa: CASSSAGTALQETQYF
abundance: .; v_gene: TRBV11-3; j_gene: TRBJ2-1; d_gene: .; CDR3nt: TGTGCCAGCAGCTTCGTAGGGCTAGCGAACTACAATGAGCAGTTCTTC; CDR3aa: CASSFVGLANYNEQFF
abundance: .; v_gene: TRBV4-3; j_gene: TRBJ1-1; d_gene: .; CDR3nt: TGCGCCAGCAGCCGGCGGGGAGAGGCCACTGAAGCTTTCTTT; CDR3aa: CASSRRGEATEAFF
abundance: .; v_gene: TRBV28; j_gene: TRBJ2-2; d_gene: TRBD1; CDR3nt: TGTGCCAGCACCGTTATGCCCCCCGGGACAGGGAACACCGGGGAGCTGTTTTTT; CDR3aa: CASTVMPPGTGNTGELFF
abundance: .; v_gene: TRBV6-1; j_gene: TRBJ1-2; d_gene: .; CDR3nt: TGTGCCAGCAGTGAATCGGGTGGGAGCTATGGCTACACCTTC; CDR3aa: CASSESGGSYGYTF
abundance: once; v_gene: TRBV7-2; j_gene: TRBJ2-4; d_gene: TRBD2; CDR3nt: TGTGCCAGCAGCAAACTAGCGGGCCAGGCCAAAAACATTCAGTACTTC; CDR3aa: CASSKLAGQAKNIQYF
abundance: .; v_gene: TRBV11-2; j_gene: TRBJ2-5; d_gene: .; CDR3nt: TGTGCCAGCAGCTCTCAAGAGACCCAGTACTTC; CDR3aa: CASSSQETQYF
abundance: .; v_gene: TRBV20-1; j_gene: TRBJ1-1; d_gene: .; CDR3nt: TGCAGTGCTAGTAGGGGAGGTGGAATGAACACTGAAGCTTTCTTT; CDR3aa: CSASRGGGMNTEAFF